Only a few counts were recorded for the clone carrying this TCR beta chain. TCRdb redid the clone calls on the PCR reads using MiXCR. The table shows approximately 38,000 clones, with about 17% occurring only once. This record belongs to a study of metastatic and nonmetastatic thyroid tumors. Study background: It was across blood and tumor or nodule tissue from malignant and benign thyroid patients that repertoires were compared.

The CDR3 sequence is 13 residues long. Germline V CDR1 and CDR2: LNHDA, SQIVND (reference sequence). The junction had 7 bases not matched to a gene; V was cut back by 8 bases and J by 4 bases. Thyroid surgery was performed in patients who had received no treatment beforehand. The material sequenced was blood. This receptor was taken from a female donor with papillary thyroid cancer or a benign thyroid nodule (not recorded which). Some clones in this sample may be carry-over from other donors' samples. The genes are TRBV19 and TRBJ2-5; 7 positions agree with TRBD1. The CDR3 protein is CASWGWTGETQYF. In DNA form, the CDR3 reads TGTGCCAGTTGGGGGTGGACAGGAGAGACCCAGTACTTC. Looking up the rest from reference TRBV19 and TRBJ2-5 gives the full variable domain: DGGITQSPKYLFRKEGQNVTLSCEQNLNHDAMYWYRQDPGQGLRLIYYSQIVNDFQKGDIAEGYSVSREKKESFPLTVTSAQKNPTAFYLCASWGWTGETQYFGPGTRLLVL.